The TCR beta chain described here comes from a study of beta chain features in type 1 diabetes. At the level of the study: There was similarity between patients and healthy donors in age, gender and cell yields.

Expressed TCRB transcripts were sequenced because the entire RNA isolate underwent reverse transcription. Produced via immunoSEQ multiplex PCR; TCRdb's table is partial and in-frame only. Of more than 550,000 clones listed, about an eighth were seen once; the top ten hold 0.035% to 0.045%. As concerns this clone: Antigen: not known.

Broader study findings: All four CD4+ subsets of Type 1 diabetes patients contained TCRB CDR3s that were moderately but significantly shorter. The VDJ junctions of type 1 diabetes patients carried fewer insertions and more deletions.

Purity (above 98%) was reached by all sorted populations. This CDR3 comprises 16 residues. CDR1 is SGDLS and CDR2 is YYNGEE in the germline V gene. Trimming left V 4 bases short and J 3 bases short, with 17 bases between. The gene calls are TRBV9 and TRBJ1-5; no reliable D call. The TCR comes from a man aged 18 to 30 with type 1 diabetes. Material: naive CD4+ T cells from blood. This CDR3 is CASSKGGAGNNQPQHF. The CDR3 nucleotides are TGTGCCAGCAGCAAAGGAGGCGCGGGAAACAATCAGCCCCAGCATTTT.